The sequence of this T cell receptor (beta chain) was determined in a study of vaccination and CD4 T cells after COVID-19. Treatment described: approximately 9-day PBMC culture with coronavirus spike peptide pools or control peptides (ViraFEST assay). The Oncomine TCR Beta short-read assay was applied to DNA of cultured CD4+ T cells. TCRdb analysed the PCR reads with MiXCR anew, one entry per CDR3 protein. The repertoire holds some 7,000 distinct CDR3 sequences, just under 75% seen once, with around 35% in the top ten. A remark on this clonotype: No antigen is known for it.

The ends lost 3 bases at V and 11 bases at J; junction bases unmatched: 9. This CDR3 is built from 15 residues. From germline, CDR1 is MDHEN and CDR2 SYDVKM. The source is a human donor who had recovered from COVID-19. The gene calls are TRBV28 and TRBJ1-6, with TRBD1 matching over 8 bases. The material sequenced was CD4+ T cells from blood, cultured in vitro. The CDR3 DNA reads TGTGCCAGCAGTTTGTACGGACAGGGAAATCCACCCCTCCACTTT. This translates into CASSLYGQGNPPLHF. Complete variable domain (other parts from reference TRBV28 and TRBJ1-6): DVKVTQSSRYLVKRTGEKVFLECVQDMDHENMFWYRQDPGLGLRLIYFSYDVKMKEKGDIPEGYSVSREKKERFSLILESASTNQTSMYLCASSLYGQGNPPLHFGNGTRLTVT.